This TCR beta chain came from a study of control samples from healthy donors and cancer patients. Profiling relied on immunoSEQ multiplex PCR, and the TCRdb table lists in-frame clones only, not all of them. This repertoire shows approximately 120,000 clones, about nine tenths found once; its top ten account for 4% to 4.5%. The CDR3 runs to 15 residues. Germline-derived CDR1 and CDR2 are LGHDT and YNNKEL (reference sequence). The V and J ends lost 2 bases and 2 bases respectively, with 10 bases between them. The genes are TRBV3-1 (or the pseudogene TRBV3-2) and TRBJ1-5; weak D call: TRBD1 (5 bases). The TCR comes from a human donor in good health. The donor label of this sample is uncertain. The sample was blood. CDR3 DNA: TGTGCCAGCAGCCAAACCGCGGGGGGCAATCAGCCCCAGCATTTT. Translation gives CASSQTAGGNQPQHF.